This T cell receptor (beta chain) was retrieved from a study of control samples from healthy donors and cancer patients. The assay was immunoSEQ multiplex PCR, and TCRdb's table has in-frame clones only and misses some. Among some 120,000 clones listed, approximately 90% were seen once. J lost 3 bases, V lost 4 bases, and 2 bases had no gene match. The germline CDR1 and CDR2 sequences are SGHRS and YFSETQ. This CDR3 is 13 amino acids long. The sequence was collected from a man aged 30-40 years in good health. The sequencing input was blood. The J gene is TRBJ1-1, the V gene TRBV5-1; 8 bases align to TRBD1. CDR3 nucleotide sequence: TGCGCCAGCAGCCGGGGACAGGACACTGAAGCTTTCTTT. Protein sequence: CASSRGQDTEAFF.